The next 29 T cell receptor beta chains were all read from a single sample in a study of T cell repertoires in cytomegalovirus infection. No cognate antigen is known for these TCRs. TCRdb analysed the reads with MiXCR anew, one entry per CDR3 protein. The profile shows about 480,000 distinct CDR3 sequences, 25% to 35% of them singletons. The sequences come from cultured PBMCs, collected from culture after CMV antigen stimulation. Source of these receptors: a human donor in good health (CMV status not recorded). Some clones in this sample may be carry-over from other donors' samples.

The J gene is TRBJ2-3, the V gene TRBV5-4; D is ambiguous. Germline V lookup: CDR1 SGHNT, CDR2 YYREEE (reference sequence). The CDR3 contains 15 residues. V was pared by 0 bases and J by 2 bases, with 10 bases between. CDR3 amino acids: CASSLETSYTDTQYF. CDR3 bases: TGTGCCAGCAGCTTGGAGACCAGTTACACAGATACGCAGTATTTT.

This chain connects TRBV10-2 to TRBJ2-1; TRBD2 matches at 8 bases. CDR3 length: 12 amino acids. Looked up from germline, CDR1 is WSHSY and CDR2 is SAAADI. Trimming at V came to 8 bases and at J to 7 bases, leaving 4 bases not matched to a gene. This chain's CDR3 is CASRPGGNEQFF. CDR3 nucleotides: TGCGCCAGCCGTCCGGGGGGGAATGAGCAGTTCTTC.

This chain connects TRBV4-1 to TRBJ1-5; D not resolved. V lost 2 bases and J 7 bases, leaving 9 bases between the germline ends. CDR3 size: 13 residues. Germline V gene data show CDR1 as MGHRA and CDR2 as YSYEKL. DNA for the CDR3: TGCGCCAGCAGCCAACAACCAAGACAGCCCCAGCATTTT. Its translation: CASSQQPRQPQHF.

The V gene is TRBV4-3, the J gene TRBJ2-1, with 7 bases matching TRBD2. With V trimmed by 8 bases and J by 2 bases, 3 bases remained unmatched. This CDR3 spans 13 amino acids. Germline CDR1 and CDR2: LGHNA and YSLEER. The CDR3 protein is CASAGEPYNEQFF. CDR3 nucleotides: TGCGCCAGCGCGGGGGAGCCCTACAATGAGCAGTTCTTC.

This clonotype was observed at least ten times. CDR3 protein: CASSKGTSVYNEQFF. The CDR3 DNA is TGTGCCAGTAGTAAAGGGACTAGCGTCTACAATGAGCAGTTCTTC. This chain connects TRBV19 to TRBJ2-1; 10 positions match TRBD2. Germline V CDR1 and CDR2: LNHDA, SQIVND (reference sequence). V gave up 4 bases and J gave up 3 bases; unmatched junction bases: 3. The CDR3 totals 15 residues.

In its sample, this clonotype was seen many times. The chain has TRBV13 and TRBJ2-7, with TRBD2 identical over 7 bases. This CDR3 has 15 residues. The germline CDR1 and CDR2 sequences are PRHDT and FYEKMQ (reference sequence). V trimming: 2 bases; J trimming: 7 bases; junction bases outside the gene matches: 11. The CDR3 nucleotides are TGTGCCAGCAGCTTAACCCTCGTTGGGGGAGGGGAGCAGTACTTC. Its protein product is CASSLTLVGGGEQYF.

This clonotype was seen a few times. The chain combines TRBV7-9 with TRBJ1-1, with 11 nucleotides matching TRBD1. Germline V gene sequence: CDR1 SEHNR, CDR2 FQNEAQ (reference sequence). With V trimmed by 5 bases and J by 8 bases, 13 bases remained unmatched. This CDR3 has 16 amino acids. The CDR3 here is CASSLEGGQGAREAFF. The CDR3, as DNA: TGTGCCAGCAGCCTAGAGGGAGGACAGGGGGCGCGGGAAGCTTTCTTT.

The chain recombines TRBV6-2 or TRBV6-3 with TRBJ2-7; D ambiguous. CDR1 and CDR2 (germline): MNHEY, SVGEGT. V lost 6 bases to trimming and J lost 3 bases, with 9 bases between them. The CDR3 extends over 12 amino acids. As DNA, the CDR3 is TGTGCCAGCAGCCGTCACAGCTACGAGCAGTACTTC. The encoded protein is CASSRHSYEQYF.

Worth noting for this clonotype: A read error may be the cause here, since a much bigger clone is one base away. The chain employs TRBV7-2 and TRBJ2-3; 10 bases fit TRBD2. Germline CDR1 and CDR2: SGHTA and FQGNSA. Trimming took 4 bases from V and 11 from J; bases not matched to a gene: 15. The CDR3 covers 16 residues. CDR3 in amino acids: CASSSETRAGGARQYF. The CDR3 coding sequence is TGTGCCAGCAGCTCAGAGACGCGAGCGGGGGGGGCGAGGCAGTATTTT.

The chain is built from TRBV6-8 and TRBJ1-5; a possible D gene is TRBD1 (6 bases). CDR1 MNHGY and CDR2 SAAAGT come from the germline V gene. The length of the CDR3 is 16 residues. With 9 bases removed from V and 7 bases from J, the gap between germline ends came to 25 bases. Written as DNA, the CDR3 is TGTGCCAGGAAACGGAGACAGGCCCAACTGGGGCAGCCCCAGCATTTT. Protein: CARKRRQAQLGQPQHF.

This clonotype appeared once. The chain uses TRBV25-1 and TRBJ2-7; D is unclear. Trimming left V 6 bases short and J 2 bases short, with 2 bases between. Per germline, CDR1 MGHDK and CDR2 SYGVNS. There are 10 residues in the CDR3. The CDR3 region has the DNA TGTGCCAGCAGGACCTACGAGCAGTACGTC. Its protein product is CASRTYEQYV.

The chain employs TRBV12-3 or TRBV12-4 and TRBJ2-1; 9 bases are a match to TRBD2. With 4 bases clipped from V and 5 bases from J, the junction kept 6 bases outside the gene matches. The CDR3 is 15 residues long. CDR3 in DNA: TGTGCCAGCAGTTCGCTAGCGGGAAGTCACAATGAGCAGTTCTTC. Protein product: CASSSLAGSHNEQFF.

The CDR3 nucleotides are TGTGCCACCAGCGGGACTAGCGGTTACACAGATACGCAGTATTTT. It translates to CATSGTSGYTDTQYF. J is TRBJ2-3 and V is TRBV24-1; 11 bases are a match to TRBD2. V lost 7 bases to trimming and J lost 2 bases; unmatched junction nucleotides: 4. The CDR3 runs to 15 residues. CDR1 and CDR2 from the germline V gene are KGHDR and SFDVKD.

The rearrangement links TRBV29-1 to TRBJ2-3, with 10 bases aligning to TRBD2. In germline, CDR1 is SQVTM, CDR2 ANQGSEA. There are 14 residues in the CDR3. The trim removed 3 bases at V and 5 bases at J, leaving 5 bases unmatched. This CDR3 reads CSVDLAGVQDTQYF. In nucleotides, the CDR3 is TGCAGCGTTGACCTAGCGGGAGTACAAGATACGCAGTATTTT.

The chain recombines TRBV29-1 with TRBJ1-2, with D possibly being TRBD1 (5 bases). The germline gives CDR1 SQVTM, CDR2 ANQGSEA. The CDR3 length is 13 residues. The germline V and J ends were trimmed by 2 bases and 4 bases, with 11 bases remaining between them. In nucleotides, the CDR3 is TGCAGCGTTGAAACCAGGGAAATCTATGGCTACACCTTC. This codes for CSVETREIYGYTF.

This clonotype has just a few counts. This chain uses TRBV28 with TRBJ1-5; 8 bases map to TRBD1. The V segment lost 6 bases and the J segment 9 bases; nucleotides outside the gene matches: 7. Per germline, CDR1 MDHEN and CDR2 SYDVKM. The CDR3 runs to 13 residues. CDR3 sequence (DNA): TGTGCCAGCAGCTCCGGACAGGGCGGGCCCCAGCATTTT. Its translation is CASSSGQGGPQHF.

This chain connects TRBV5-6 to TRBJ2-7; 8 bases agree with TRBD2. The junction had 5 bases not matched to a gene; V was cut back by 1 base and J by 2 bases. Germline CDR1 SGHDT, CDR2 YYEEEE. The CDR3 covers 15 residues. In DNA form, the CDR3 reads TGTGCCAGCAGCTTGTTTGCGGGAGGTGCCTACGAGCAGTACGTC. Amino acid sequence: CASSLFAGGAYEQYV.

This clonotype was detected a few times. The gene calls are TRBV11-3 and TRBJ2-3; 7 positions match TRBD1. The CDR3 has 16 amino acids. Germline V gene lookup returns CDR1 SGHNT and CDR2 YENEEA. V lost 5 bases to trimming and J lost 3 bases; unmatched junction nucleotides: 11. This CDR3 reads CASSLSTGIGTDTQYF. For the CDR3, the DNA is TGTGCCAGCAGCCTATCGACAGGGATCGGGACAGATACGCAGTATTTT. The full variable domain, with the rest looked up from reference TRBV11-3 and TRBJ2-3, is EAGVVQSPRYKIIEKKQPVAFWCNPISGHNTLYWYLQNLGQGPELLIRYENEEAVDDSQLPKDRFSAERLKGVDSTLKIQPAELGDSAVYLCASSLSTGIGTDTQYFGPGTRLTVL.

The chain links TRBV28 to TRBJ1-2, with D perhaps matching TRBD1 (5 bases). Between the trimmed V and J ends, which lost 3 bases and 6 bases, there was a span of 5 bases. CDR1 and CDR2 (germline): MDHEN, SYDVKM. The CDR3 spans 11 residues. For the CDR3, the DNA is TGTGCCAGCAGTTTCAGGGATGGCTACACCTTC. Encoded protein: CASSFRDGYTF.

The J gene is TRBJ2-7, the V gene TRBV10-2, with a possible D match to TRBD2 (5 bases). This CDR3 region has 13 residues. Germline CDR1 is WSHSY and CDR2 is SAAADI. V dropped 3 bases and J dropped 6 bases, with 12 bases sitting between them. The CDR3 DNA is TGCGCCAGCAGTGACGTCGTAGCGCGCGAGCAGTACGTC. It specifies CASSDVVAREQYV.

This clonotype occurred once. The chain is built from TRBV4-1 and TRBJ2-3; the D is unclear. V was clipped by 1 base and J by 0 bases, with 2 bases between them. The CDR3 spans 13 residues. Germline V CDR1 and CDR2: MGHRA, YSYEKL. CDR3 DNA sequence: TGCGCCAGCAGCCAAGTTAGCACAGATACGCAGTATTTT. This encodes CASSQVSTDTQYF.

This clonotype was counted a single time. The chain couples TRBV2 to TRBJ1-5; tentative D call: TRBD1 (6 bases). Trimming removed 5 bases from V and 10 bases from J, with 24 bases in between. The CDR3 has 16 residues. CDR1 and CDR2 from the germline V gene are SNHLY and FYNNEI. The CDR3 reads CASSPTRQAPTGPQHF. CDR3 sequence (DNA): TGTGCCAGCAGTCCCACCCGACAGGCTCCCACGGGCCCCCAGCATTTT.

This clonotype was seen only a few times. The rearrangement uses TRBV7-2 and TRBJ2-1; 12 bases line up with TRBD2. V lost 5 bases to trimming and J lost 12 bases; unmatched junction nucleotides: 8. The CDR3 covers 14 residues. The germline V gene encodes CDR1 SGHTA and CDR2 FQGNSA. The CDR3 reads CASSTQRTSGTQFF. DNA of the CDR3: TGTGCCAGCAGCACACAACGGACTAGCGGGACGCAGTTCTTC.

This clonotype was found a few times. This chain connects TRBV15 to TRBJ2-4; 8 bases fit TRBD1. The CDR3 runs to 16 residues. CDR1 LNHNV and CDR2 YYDKDF come from the germline V gene (reference sequence). J was trimmed by 0 bases and V by 5 bases; bases with no gene match: 6. CDR3 protein: CATSSRDRIAKNIQYF. The DNA of the CDR3 is TGTGCCACCAGCTCCCGGGACAGGATAGCCAAAAACATTCAGTACTTC.

This clonotype was seen more than once but under ten times. The V and J genes are TRBV4-2 and TRBJ2-3; possible D gene TRBD1, 5 bases. Germline V gives CDR1 LGHNA, CDR2 YNFKEQ. Trimming stripped 3 bases from V and 0 bases from J, with 10 bases between. The CDR3 has 15 amino acids. DNA for the CDR3: TGTGCCAGCAGCCAGACAGCGATAAGCACAGATACGCAGTATTTT. It yields the protein CASSQTAISTDTQYF.

This clonotype has only a few counts. V usage is TRBV9 and J usage is TRBJ2-5, with a possible D match to TRBD1 (6 bases). The V end was cut by 0 bases, the J end by 5 bases, with 11 bases between. CDR3 length: 14 amino acids. From germline, CDR1 is SGDLS and CDR2 YYNGEE. As DNA, the CDR3 is TGTGCCAGCAGCGTAGCGCAGGGGCGGGAGACCCAGTACTTC. This codes for CASSVAQGRETQYF.

In its sample, this clonotype was seen once. The chain has TRBV4-1 and TRBJ2-4; D is uncertain. This CDR3 contains 15 residues. Germline-derived CDR1 and CDR2 are MGHRA and YSYEKL. The V gene lost 0 bases and the J gene lost 0 bases, with 6 bases spanning the gap. The CDR3 nucleotides read TGCGCCAGCAGCCAAGAAGGAGTAGCCAAAAACATTCAGTACTTC. Its translation is CASSQEGVAKNIQYF.

The chain joins TRBV29-1 to TRBJ1-1; D not resolved. The V and J ends lost 3 bases and 2 bases respectively, with 4 bases between them. Germline assignment: CDR1 SQVTM and CDR2 ANQGSEA. The CDR3 covers 11 residues. The chain's CDR3 is CSVELNTEAFF. The DNA of the CDR3 is TGCAGCGTTGAGTTAAACACTGAAGCTTTCTTT.

The gene calls are TRBV28 and TRBJ1-5; D remains ambiguous. The CDR3 has 15 residues. The V end lost 5 bases, the J end lost 0 bases, and 11 bases lay between the germline ends. Germline CDR1 is MDHEN and CDR2 is SYDVKM. CDR3 protein: CASSPRVSSNQPQHF. The CDR3 nucleotides read TGTGCCAGCAGTCCCCGCGTCTCTAGCAATCAGCCCCAGCATTTT.